A selection of T cell receptor beta chains follows, all from one sample in a study of response to subunit inactivated influenza vaccine. TCRdb processed the RT-PCR reads anew with MiXCR; each CDR3 protein has one entry. The sample has about 160,000 distinct CDR3 sequences; about a tenth are singletons. The specimen comprised non-naive T cells sorted from PBMCs, sampled 40 to 50 days after vaccination. The receptors were gathered from a man aged 50-60 years who received an inactivated influenza vaccine. Both conserved end residues are part of each CDR3. Each record gives: V gene, J gene, CDR3 protein.

v_call: TRBV7-3
j_call: TRBJ2-3
cdr3_aa: CASSSSGSSDTQYF

v_call: TRBV30
j_call: TRBJ2-3
cdr3_aa: CAWSFGGGGTDTQYF

v_call: TRBV20-1
j_call: TRBJ2-1
cdr3_aa: CSAQESTSGREQFF

v_call: TRBV7-2
j_call: TRBJ2-2
cdr3_aa: CASSLTGGAGELFF

v_call: TRBV11-2
j_call: TRBJ2-5
cdr3_aa: CASSLVGALGETQYF

v_call: TRBV10-3
j_call: TRBJ2-7
cdr3_aa: CAISERGSTNSYEQYF

v_call: TRBV20-1
j_call: TRBJ2-5
cdr3_aa: CSARGDRRAPETQYF

v_call: TRBV7-2
j_call: TRBJ1-1
cdr3_aa: CASSQGQTNTEAFF

v_call: TRBV20-1
j_call: TRBJ1-2
cdr3_aa: CSARDSGNYGYTF

v_call: TRBV28
j_call: TRBJ2-1
cdr3_aa: CASSTSQRGNDNEQFF

v_call: TRBV7-9
j_call: TRBJ2-7
cdr3_aa: CASSFGTGKGYEQYF

v_call: TRBV4-1
j_call: TRBJ1-3
cdr3_aa: CASSQAGNTIYF

v_call: TRBV28
j_call: TRBJ2-6
cdr3_aa: CASSRRAHGSGANVLTF

v_call: TRBV7-9
j_call: TRBJ1-1
cdr3_aa: CASRLPVRTEAFF

v_call: TRBV5-6
j_call: TRBJ2-1
cdr3_aa: CASSSLGVQLPDNEQFF

v_call: TRBV29-1
j_call: TRBJ2-5
cdr3_aa: CSATPGSQETQYF

v_call: TRBV20-1
j_call: TRBJ2-1
cdr3_aa: CSARDWGGINEQFF

v_call: TRBV20-1
j_call: TRBJ2-3
cdr3_aa: CSARVAGDPADTQYF

v_call: TRBV20-1
j_call: TRBJ2-3
cdr3_aa: CSATNRVLDTQYF

v_call: TRBV28
j_call: TRBJ2-2
cdr3_aa: CASSDPRLGRKNTGELFF

v_call: TRBV25-1
j_call: TRBJ2-1
cdr3_aa: CASSLLASGRLNNEQFF

v_call: TRBV12-3/TRBV12-4
j_call: TRBJ1-2
cdr3_aa: CASSPDPRGYGYTF

v_call: TRBV12-3/TRBV12-4
j_call: TRBJ2-2
cdr3_aa: CASSLVGGELFF

v_call: TRBV6-1
j_call: TRBJ2-1
cdr3_aa: CASSPERLSSYNEQFF

v_call: TRBV14
j_call: TRBJ2-2
cdr3_aa: CASSQGLGRDGELFF

v_call: TRBV7-2
j_call: TRBJ2-7
cdr3_aa: CASSFRPTYEQYF

v_call: TRBV28
j_call: TRBJ2-7
cdr3_aa: CASTRGQGAPYEQYF

v_call: TRBV2
j_call: TRBJ2-5
cdr3_aa: CASLQERETQYF

v_call: TRBV7-2
j_call: TRBJ2-5
cdr3_aa: CASSFGTSGGLETQYF

v_call: TRBV7-2
j_call: TRBJ2-1
cdr3_aa: CASSLSLDNEQFF

v_call: TRBV30
j_call: TRBJ2-7
cdr3_aa: CALAGGPYEQYF

v_call: TRBV6-1
j_call: TRBJ2-7
cdr3_aa: CASSQGGFYEQYF

v_call: TRBV11-2
j_call: TRBJ2-4
cdr3_aa: CASSYPLGIQYF

v_call: TRBV11-2
j_call: TRBJ1-2
cdr3_aa: CASSLFRGGYGYTF